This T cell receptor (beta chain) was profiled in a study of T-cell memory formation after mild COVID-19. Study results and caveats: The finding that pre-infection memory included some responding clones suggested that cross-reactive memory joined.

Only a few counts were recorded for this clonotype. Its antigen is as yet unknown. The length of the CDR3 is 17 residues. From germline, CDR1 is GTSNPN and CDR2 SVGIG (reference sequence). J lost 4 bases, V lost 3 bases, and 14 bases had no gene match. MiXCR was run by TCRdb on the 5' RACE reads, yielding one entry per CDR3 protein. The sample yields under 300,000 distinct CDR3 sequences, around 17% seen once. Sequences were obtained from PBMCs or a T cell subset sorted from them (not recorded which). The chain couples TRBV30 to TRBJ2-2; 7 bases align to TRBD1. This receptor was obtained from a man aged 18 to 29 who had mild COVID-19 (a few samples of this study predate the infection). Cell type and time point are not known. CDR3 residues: CAWRILRDSRGTGELFF. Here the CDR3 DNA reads TGTGCCTGGAGGATACTCCGGGACAGTAGGGGCACCGGGGAGCTGTTTTTT.